This note documents a single T cell receptor (beta chain) sequence. Its antigen remains unidentified. This sample was included in a study of cytomegalovirus exposure and HLA in healthy donors. Findings of the study overall: Researchers left out some V segments, among them TRBV6-2 and TRBV6-3, as indistinguishable. Researchers counted around 150 TCR beta chains as cytomegalovirus-associated.

Both 60 Vbeta primers and 13 Jbeta primers went into the PCR. Authors' analysis steps: Later reanalysis found about 80 million unique TCR beta chains, roughly 9.9 million of them shared. Clones were sequenced by immunoSEQ multiplex PCR, and TCRdb holds only the in-frame ones, with some missing. Clone size and V and J calls were adopted from that table, with D and trimming inferred from the DNA. Among about 190,000 clones listed, roughly three quarters were seen once. The CDR3 has 12 amino acids. V was trimmed by 0 bases and J by 2 bases, leaving 4 bases between them. Germline CDR1 reads SQVTM; CDR2 reads ANQGSEA.

This TCR derives from a woman aged 18-30 years in good health and CMV-seronegative. This sequence joins TRBV29-1 and TRBJ1-1; no reliable D call. Sample: PBMCs. CDR3 loop: CSVEEQNTEAFF. CDR3 DNA: TGCAGCGTTGAAGAACAAAACACTGAAGCTTTCTTT.